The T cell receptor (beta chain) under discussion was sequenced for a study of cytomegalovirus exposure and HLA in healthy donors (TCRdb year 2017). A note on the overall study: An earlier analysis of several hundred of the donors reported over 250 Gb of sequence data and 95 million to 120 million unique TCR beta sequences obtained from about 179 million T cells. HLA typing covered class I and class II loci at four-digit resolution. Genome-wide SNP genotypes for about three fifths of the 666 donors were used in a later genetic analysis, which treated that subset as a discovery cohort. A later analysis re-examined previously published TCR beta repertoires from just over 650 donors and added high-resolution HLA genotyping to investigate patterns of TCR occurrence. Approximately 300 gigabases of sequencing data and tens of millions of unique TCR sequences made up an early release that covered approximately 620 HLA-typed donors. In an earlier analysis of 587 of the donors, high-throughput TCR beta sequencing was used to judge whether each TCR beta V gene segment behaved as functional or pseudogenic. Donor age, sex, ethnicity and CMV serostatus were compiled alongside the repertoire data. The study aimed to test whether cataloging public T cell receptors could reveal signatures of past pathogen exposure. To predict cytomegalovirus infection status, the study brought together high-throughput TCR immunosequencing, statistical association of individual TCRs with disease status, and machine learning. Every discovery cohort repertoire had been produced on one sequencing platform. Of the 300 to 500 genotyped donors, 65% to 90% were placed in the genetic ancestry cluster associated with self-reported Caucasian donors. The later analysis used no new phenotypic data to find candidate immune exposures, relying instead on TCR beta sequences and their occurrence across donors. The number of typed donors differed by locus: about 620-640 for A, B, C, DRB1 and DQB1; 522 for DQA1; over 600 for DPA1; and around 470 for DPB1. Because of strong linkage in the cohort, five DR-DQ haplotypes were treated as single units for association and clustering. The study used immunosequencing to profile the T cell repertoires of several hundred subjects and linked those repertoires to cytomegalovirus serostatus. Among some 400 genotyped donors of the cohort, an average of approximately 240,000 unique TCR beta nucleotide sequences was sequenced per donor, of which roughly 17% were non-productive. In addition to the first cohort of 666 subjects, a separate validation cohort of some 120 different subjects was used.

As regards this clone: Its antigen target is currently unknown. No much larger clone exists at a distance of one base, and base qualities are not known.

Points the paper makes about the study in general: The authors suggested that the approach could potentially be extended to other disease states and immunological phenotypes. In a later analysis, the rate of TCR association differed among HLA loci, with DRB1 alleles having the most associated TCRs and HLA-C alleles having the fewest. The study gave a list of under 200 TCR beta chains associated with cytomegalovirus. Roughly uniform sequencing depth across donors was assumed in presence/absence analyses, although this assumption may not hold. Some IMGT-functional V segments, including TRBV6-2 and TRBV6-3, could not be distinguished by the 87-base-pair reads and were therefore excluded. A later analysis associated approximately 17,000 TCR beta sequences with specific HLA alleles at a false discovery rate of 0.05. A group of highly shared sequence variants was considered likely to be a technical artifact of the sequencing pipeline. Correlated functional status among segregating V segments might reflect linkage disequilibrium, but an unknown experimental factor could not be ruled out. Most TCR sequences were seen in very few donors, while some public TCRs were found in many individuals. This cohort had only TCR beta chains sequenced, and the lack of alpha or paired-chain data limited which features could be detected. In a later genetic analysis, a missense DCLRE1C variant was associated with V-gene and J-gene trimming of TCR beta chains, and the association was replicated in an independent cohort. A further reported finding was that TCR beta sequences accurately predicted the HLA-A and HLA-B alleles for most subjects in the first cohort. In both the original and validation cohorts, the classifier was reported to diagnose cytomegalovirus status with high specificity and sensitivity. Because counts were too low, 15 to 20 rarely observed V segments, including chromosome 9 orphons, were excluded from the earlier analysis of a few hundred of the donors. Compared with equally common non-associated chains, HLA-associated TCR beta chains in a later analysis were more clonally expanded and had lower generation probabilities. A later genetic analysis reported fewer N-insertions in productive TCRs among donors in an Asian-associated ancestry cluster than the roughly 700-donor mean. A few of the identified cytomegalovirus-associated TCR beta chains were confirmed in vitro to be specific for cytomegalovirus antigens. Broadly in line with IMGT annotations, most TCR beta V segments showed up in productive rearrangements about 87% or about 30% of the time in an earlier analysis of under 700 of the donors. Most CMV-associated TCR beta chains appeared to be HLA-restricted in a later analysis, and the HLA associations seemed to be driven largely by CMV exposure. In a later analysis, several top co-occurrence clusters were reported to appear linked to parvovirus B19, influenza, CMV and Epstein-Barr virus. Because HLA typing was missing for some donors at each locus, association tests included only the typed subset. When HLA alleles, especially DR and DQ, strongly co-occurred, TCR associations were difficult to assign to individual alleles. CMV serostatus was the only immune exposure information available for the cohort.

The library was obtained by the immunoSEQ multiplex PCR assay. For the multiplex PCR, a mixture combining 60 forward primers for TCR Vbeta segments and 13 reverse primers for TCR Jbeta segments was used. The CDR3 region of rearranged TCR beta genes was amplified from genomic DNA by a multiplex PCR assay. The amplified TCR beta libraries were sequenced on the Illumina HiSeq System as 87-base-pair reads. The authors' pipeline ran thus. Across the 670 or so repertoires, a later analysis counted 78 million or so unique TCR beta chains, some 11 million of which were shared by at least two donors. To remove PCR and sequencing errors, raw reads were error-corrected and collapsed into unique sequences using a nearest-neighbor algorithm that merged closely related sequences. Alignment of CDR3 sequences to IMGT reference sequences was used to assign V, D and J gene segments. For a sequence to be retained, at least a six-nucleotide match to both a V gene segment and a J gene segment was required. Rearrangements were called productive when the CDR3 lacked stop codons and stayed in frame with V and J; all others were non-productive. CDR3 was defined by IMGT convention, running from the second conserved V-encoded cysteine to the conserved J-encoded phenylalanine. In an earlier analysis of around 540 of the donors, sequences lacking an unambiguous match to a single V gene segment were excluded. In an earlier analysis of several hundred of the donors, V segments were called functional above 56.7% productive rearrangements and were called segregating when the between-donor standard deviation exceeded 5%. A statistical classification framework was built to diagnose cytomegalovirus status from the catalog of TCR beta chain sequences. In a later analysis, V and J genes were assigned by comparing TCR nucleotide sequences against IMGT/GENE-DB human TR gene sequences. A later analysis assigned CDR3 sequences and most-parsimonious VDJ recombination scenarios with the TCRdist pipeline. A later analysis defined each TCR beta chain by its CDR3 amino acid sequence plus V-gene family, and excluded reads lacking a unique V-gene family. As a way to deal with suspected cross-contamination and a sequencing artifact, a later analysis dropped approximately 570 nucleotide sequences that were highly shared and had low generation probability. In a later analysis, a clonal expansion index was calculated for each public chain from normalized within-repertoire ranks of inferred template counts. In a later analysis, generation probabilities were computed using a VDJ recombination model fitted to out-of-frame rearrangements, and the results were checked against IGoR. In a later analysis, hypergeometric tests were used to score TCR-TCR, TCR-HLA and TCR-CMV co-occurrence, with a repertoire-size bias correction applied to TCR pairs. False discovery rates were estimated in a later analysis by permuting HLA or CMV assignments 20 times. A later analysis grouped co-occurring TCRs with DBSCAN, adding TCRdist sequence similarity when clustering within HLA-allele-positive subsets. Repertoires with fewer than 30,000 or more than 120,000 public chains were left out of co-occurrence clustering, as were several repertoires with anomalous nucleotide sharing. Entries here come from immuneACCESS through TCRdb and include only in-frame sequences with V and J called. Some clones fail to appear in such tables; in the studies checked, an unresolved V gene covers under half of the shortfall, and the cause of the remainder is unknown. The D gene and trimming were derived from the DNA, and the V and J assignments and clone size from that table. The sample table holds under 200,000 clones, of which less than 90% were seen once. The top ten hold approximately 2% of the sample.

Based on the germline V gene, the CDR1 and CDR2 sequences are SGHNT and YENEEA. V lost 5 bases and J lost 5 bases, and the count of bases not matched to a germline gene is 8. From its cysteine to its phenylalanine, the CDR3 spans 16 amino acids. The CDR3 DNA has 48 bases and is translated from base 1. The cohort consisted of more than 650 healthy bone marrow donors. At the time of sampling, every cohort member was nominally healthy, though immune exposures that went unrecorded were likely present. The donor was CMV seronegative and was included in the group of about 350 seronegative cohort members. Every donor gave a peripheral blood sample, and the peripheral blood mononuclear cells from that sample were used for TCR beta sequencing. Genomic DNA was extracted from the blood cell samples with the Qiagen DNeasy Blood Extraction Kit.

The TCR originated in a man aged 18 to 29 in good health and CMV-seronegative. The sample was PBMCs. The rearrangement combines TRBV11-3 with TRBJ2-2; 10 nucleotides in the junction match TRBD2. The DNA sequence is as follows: TGTGCCAGCAGCCAGCGGGAGGGCCTTGAAACCGGGGAGCTGTTTTTT. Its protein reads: CASSQREGLETGELFF.